The 2 T cell receptor beta chains reported below all come from one sample, sequenced in a study of shared clonotypes between healthy human individuals. Profiling relied on immunoSEQ multiplex PCR, and the TCRdb table lists in-frame clones only, not all of them. The sample has 2 million to 2.5 million clones; roughly 95% are singletons. Naive CD8 cells, CD45RO-negative and positively selected for CCR7, excluded terminally differentiated effector memory CD45RA+ cells. The sequencing sample was made of naive CD8+ T cells sorted from blood. The receptor source for this set is a young man in good health.

This chain connects TRBV27 to TRBJ1-5; D might be TRBD1 (5 bases). Trimming cost V 0 bases and J 5 bases, with 14 bases left between them. The CDR3 spans 16 residues. Germline CDR1 and CDR2: MNHEY and SMNVEV (reference sequence). In DNA, the CDR3 is TGTGCCAGCAGTTTATCGATTAGCAGGGAGGATCAGCCCCAGCATTTT. Its protein is CASSLSISREDQPQHF.

Comments on this clone: Other DNA sequences in this sample translate to the same CDR3. The rearrangement links TRBV9 to TRBJ1-1; D remains unclear. The germline gives CDR1 SGDLS, CDR2 YYNGEE. Deletions cut 0 bases from V and 3 bases from J, with 9 bases between. The CDR3 extends over 14 amino acids. CDR3 coding DNA: TGTGCCAGCAGCGTAGGTTGGGGAGACACTGAAGCTTTCTTT. Encoded protein: CASSVGWGDTEAFF. The variable domain in full, with the rest retrieved from reference TRBV9 and TRBJ1-1, is DSGVTQTPKHLITATGQRVTLRCSPRSGDLSVYWYQQSLDQGLQFLIQYYNGEERAKGNILERFSAQQFPDLHSELNLSSLELGDSALYFCASSVGWGDTEAFFGQGTRLTVV.